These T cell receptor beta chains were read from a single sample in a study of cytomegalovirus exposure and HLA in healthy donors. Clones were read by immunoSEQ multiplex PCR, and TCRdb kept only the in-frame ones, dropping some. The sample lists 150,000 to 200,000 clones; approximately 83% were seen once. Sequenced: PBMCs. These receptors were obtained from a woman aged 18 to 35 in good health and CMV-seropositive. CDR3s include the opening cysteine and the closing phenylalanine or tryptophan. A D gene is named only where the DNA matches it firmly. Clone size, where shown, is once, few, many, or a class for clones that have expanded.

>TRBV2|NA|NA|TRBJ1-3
TGTGCCAGCAGTCGCGACATCTTCTCTGGAAACACCATATATTTT
CASSRDIFSGNTIYF
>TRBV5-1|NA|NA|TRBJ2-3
TGCGCCAGCAGCACTGACAGGAGGCACATGGTAGGCACAGATACGCAGTATTTT
CASSTDRRHMVGTDTQYF
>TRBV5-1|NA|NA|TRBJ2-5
TGCGCCAGCAGCTTCGGCAGGATGGAGACCCAGTACTTC
CASSFGRMETQYF
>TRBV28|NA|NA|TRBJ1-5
TGTGCCAGCACCTTCACCGGGGAGCGCAATCAGCCCCAGCATTTT
CASTFTGERNQPQHF
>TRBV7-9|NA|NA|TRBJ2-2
TGTGCCAGCAGCTGGTCCGCGGGGAACGCTAACACCGGGGAGCTGTTTTTT
CASSWSAGNANTGELFF
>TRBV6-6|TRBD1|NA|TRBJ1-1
TGTGCCAGCAGTTCCCAGACAGGGGCGAACACTGAAGCTTTCTTT
CASSSQTGANTEAFF
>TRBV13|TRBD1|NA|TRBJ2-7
TGTGCCAGCAGTTCTGAGGGGCAGGGGGACCCTAGGGAGCAGTACTTC
CASSSEGQGDPREQYF
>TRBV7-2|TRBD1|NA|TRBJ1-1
TGTGCCAGCAGCCTCCGGACAGGGGGCCCTGAAGCTTTCTTT
CASSLRTGGPEAFF
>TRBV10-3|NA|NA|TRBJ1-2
TGTGCCATCAGTGAGGACAGAGGCCCTGGAGGCTACACCTTC
CAISEDRGPGGYTF
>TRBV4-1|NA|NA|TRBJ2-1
TGCGCCAGCAGCCAAGAGTCAGGGCTTGAGCAGTTCTTC
CASSQESGLEQFF
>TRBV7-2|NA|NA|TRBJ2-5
TGTGCCAGCAGCTTAGCGCTTATTGGCCAGCAAGAGACCCAGTACTTC
CASSLALIGQQETQYF
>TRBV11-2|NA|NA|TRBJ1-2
TGTGCCAGCAGCCCGTGGGGGGAGGGCTACACCTTC
CASSPWGEGYTF
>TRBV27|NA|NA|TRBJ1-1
TGTGCCAGCAGTTGGACTCGCAACACTGAAGCTTTCTTT
CASSWTRNTEAFF
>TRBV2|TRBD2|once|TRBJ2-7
TGTGCCAGCATAAGGGAAGCGGGGGCCACCTACGAGCAGTACTTC
CASIREAGATYEQYF
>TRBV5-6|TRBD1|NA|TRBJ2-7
TGTGCCAGCAGCCGTAACGTTGGGACAGATTCCTACGAGCAGTACTTC
CASSRNVGTDSYEQYF
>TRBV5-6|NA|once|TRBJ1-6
TGTGCCAGCAGCTTGGCCGGAGATAATTCACCCCTCCACTTT
CASSLAGDNSPLHF
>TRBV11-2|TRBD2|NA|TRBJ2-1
TGTGCCAGCAGCTTAGGGGTAGCGGGGGGAAACAATGAGCAGTTCTTC
CASSLGVAGGNNEQFF
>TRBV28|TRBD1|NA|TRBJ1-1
TGTGCCAGTTCTAATGGTAAGGGGGCGGAAGCTTTCTTT
CASSNGKGAEAFF
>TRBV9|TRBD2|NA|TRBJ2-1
TGTGCCAGCAGCGTTAGCGGGGGGGTGAATGAGCAGTTCTTC
CASSVSGGVNEQFF
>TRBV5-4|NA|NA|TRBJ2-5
TGTGCCAGCAGCTTGCGAGAGACCCAGTACTTC
CASSLRETQYF
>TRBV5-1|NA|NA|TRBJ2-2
TGCGCCAGCAGCTTGGGAGCGAGGGCCTCGGGCGGGGAGCTGTTTTTT
CASSLGARASGGELFF
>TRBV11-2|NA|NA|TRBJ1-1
TGTGCCAGCAGCGGGGAGTCGGTCACTGAAGCTTTCTTT
CASSGESVTEAFF